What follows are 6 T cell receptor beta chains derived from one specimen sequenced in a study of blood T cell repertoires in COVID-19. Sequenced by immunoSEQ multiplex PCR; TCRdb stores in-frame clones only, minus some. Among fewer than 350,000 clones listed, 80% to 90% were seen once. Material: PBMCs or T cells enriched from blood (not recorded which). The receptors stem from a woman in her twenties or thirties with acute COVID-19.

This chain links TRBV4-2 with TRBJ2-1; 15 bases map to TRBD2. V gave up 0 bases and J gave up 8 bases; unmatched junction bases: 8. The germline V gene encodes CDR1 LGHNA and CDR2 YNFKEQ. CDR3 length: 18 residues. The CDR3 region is CASSQDWTSGRASDEQFF. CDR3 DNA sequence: TGTGCCAGCAGCCAAGATTGGACTAGCGGGAGGGCTTCGGATGAGCAGTTCTTC.

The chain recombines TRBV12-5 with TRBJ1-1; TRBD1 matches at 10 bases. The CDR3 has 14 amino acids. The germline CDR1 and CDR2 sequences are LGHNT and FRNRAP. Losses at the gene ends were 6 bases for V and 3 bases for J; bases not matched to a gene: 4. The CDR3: CASGRDRGYTEAFF. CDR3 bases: TGTGCTAGTGGCCGGGACAGGGGCTACACTGAAGCTTTCTTT.

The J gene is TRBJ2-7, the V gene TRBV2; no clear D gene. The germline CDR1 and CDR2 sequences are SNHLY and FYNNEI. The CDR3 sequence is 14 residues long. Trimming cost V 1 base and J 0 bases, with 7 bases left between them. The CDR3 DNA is TGTGCCAGCAGTGAAGGTCCAGGCTCCTACGAGCAGTACTTC. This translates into CASSEGPGSYEQYF.

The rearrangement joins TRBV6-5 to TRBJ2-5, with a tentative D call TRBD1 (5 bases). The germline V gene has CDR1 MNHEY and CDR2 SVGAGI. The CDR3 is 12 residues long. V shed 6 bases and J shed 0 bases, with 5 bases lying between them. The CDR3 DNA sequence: TGTGCCAGCAGGGACAACCAAGAGACCCAGTACTTC. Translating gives CASRDNQETQYF.

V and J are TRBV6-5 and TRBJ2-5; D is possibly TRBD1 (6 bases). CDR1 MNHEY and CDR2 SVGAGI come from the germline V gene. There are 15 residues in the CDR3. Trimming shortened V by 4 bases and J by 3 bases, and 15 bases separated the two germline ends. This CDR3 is CASSSAGQSEETQYF. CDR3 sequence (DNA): TGTGCCAGCAGTTCCGCAGGACAGTCAGAAGAGACCCAGTACTTC.

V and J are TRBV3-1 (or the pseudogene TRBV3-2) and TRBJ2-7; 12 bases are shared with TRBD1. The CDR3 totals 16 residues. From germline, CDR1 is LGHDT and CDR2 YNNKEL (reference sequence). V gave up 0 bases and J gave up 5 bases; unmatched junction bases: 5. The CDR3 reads CASSQDGGQGANEQYF. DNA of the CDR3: TGTGCCAGCAGCCAAGATGGGGGACAGGGGGCCAACGAGCAGTACTTC.